This T cell receptor (beta chain) was captured in a study of cytomegalovirus exposure and HLA in healthy donors. The PCR had 60 Vbeta and 13 Jbeta primers. Some clones are missing from TCRdb's copy, which holds only in-frame ones; the method was immunoSEQ multiplex PCR. In the table there are about 110,000 clones, approximately 86% of which are singletons. Whereas donors were nominally healthy upon sampling, unrecorded immune exposures were probable. From germline, CDR1 is GTSNPN and CDR2 SVGIG (reference sequence). The CDR3 has 13 amino acids. Trimming took off 3 bases at V and 3 bases at J, with 11 bases between the two ends. Study-wide results and caveats: CMV serostatus was the sole immune exposure data available. Some V segments could not be told apart, so they were left out, TRBV6-2 and TRBV6-3 among them.

Concerning this clone: No antigen is known for it.

The chain has TRBV30 and TRBJ1-1, with a tentative D call TRBD1 (6 bases). Sequences were obtained from PBMCs. This sequence was found in a man aged 35 to 55 in good health and CMV-seronegative. The CDR3 reads CAWRSRGYTEAFF. The CDR3 DNA sequence: TGTGCCTGGAGGTCAAGGGGGTACACTGAAGCTTTCTTT. Combining the CDR3 with reference TRBV30 and TRBJ1-1 gives the whole variable domain SQTIHQWPATLVQPVGSPLSLECTVEGTSNPNLYWYRQAAGRGLQLLFYSVGIGQISSEVPQNLSASRPQDRQFILSSKKLLLSDSGFYLCAWRSRGYTEAFFGQGTRLTVV.